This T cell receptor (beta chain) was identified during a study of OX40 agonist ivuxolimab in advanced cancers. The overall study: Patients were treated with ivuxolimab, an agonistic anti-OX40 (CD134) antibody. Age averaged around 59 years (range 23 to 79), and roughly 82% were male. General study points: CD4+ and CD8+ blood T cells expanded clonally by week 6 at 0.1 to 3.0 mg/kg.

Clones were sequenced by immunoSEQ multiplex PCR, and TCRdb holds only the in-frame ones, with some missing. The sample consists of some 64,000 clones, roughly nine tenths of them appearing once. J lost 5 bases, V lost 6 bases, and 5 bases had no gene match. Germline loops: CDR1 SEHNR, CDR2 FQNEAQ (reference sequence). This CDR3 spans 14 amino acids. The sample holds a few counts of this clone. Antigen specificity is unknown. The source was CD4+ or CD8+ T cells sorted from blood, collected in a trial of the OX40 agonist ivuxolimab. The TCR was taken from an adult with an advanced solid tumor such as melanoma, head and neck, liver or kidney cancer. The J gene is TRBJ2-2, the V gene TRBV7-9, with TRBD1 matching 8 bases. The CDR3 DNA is TGTGCCAGCAGTTCAGGGGGCCGTACCGGGGAGCTGTTTTTT. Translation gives CASSSGGRTGELFF.